A selection of T cell receptor beta chains follows, all from one sample in a study of blood T cell repertoires in COVID-19. Clones were sequenced by immunoSEQ multiplex PCR, and TCRdb holds only the in-frame ones, with some missing. The top ten clones hold approximately 5.1% of a sample with around 100,000 clones, roughly nine tenths of them seen once. Material: peripheral blood. The origin of the receptors is a man aged 45-65 years with acute or convalescent COVID-19. CDR3s include the opening cysteine and the closing phenylalanine or tryptophan. The D gene is left open where the match is weak. Clone size is shown for a subset of rows, as once, few, many or a class of expanded clone.

CDR3	DNA	V	J	D	size
CASSWGTGEGNGYTF	TGCGCCAGCAGCTGGGGGACAGGGGAGGGGAATGGCTACACCTTC	TRBV5-1	TRBJ1-2	TRBD1	-
CASTTNMGGTEAFF	TGTGCCAGCACCACGAATATGGGCGGGACTGAAGCTTTCTTT	TRBV28	TRBJ1-1	-	-
CASSQEGRRGEKLFF	TGCGCCAGCAGCCAAGAAGGCCGACGAGGGGAAAAACTGTTTTTT	TRBV4-1	TRBJ1-4	-	once
CASRRDRPSQETQYF	TGCGCCAGCAGGAGGGACAGGCCTAGCCAAGAGACCCAGTACTTC	TRBV5-1	TRBJ2-5	TRBD1	-
CASSLVHRGPLSTDTQYF	TGTGCCAGCAGCTTAGTACACAGGGGGCCGTTGAGCACAGATACGCAGTATTTT	TRBV7-2	TRBJ2-3	TRBD1	-
CASSPSKLAGGLDTQYF	TGTGCCAGCAGCCCTAGTAAGCTAGCGGGAGGATTAGATACGCAGTATTTT	TRBV7-2	TRBJ2-3	TRBD2	-
CASSKFVYVGGWRYEQYF	TGTGCCAGCAGCAAATTCGTTTATGTAGGCGGGTGGCGCTACGAGCAGTACTTC	TRBV21-1	TRBJ2-7	-	-
CASRDRGLQETQYF	TGTGCCAGCAGGGACAGGGGGCTTCAAGAGACCCAGTACTTC	TRBV3-1/TRBV3-2	TRBJ2-5	TRBD1	-
CASSQSQGYCSTDTQYF	TGCGCCAGCAGTCAATCCCAGGGATACTGTTCAACAGATACGCAGTATTTT	TRBV23-1	TRBJ2-3	-	-
CSVADRYSGNTIYF	TGCAGCGTGGCTGACAGATACTCTGGAAACACCATATATTTT	TRBV29-1	TRBJ1-3	-	once
CASRSDSDSNQPQHF	TGTGCCAGCAGATCGGACAGCGATAGCAATCAGCCCCAGCATTTT	TRBV6-5	TRBJ1-5	-	-
CASSLAGLRSAYTGELFF	TGTGCCAGCAGCTTAGCGGGACTCCGATCAGCCTACACCGGGGAGCTGTTTTTT	TRBV11-3	TRBJ2-2	-	-
CASSRGQGTNEKLFF	TGTGCCAGCAGCCGTGGACAGGGGACTAATGAAAAACTGTTTTTT	TRBV7-9	TRBJ1-4	TRBD1	-
CASSAISGTGGSYEQYF	TGTGCCAGCAGCGCAATTTCCGGGACAGGGGGGTCCTACGAGCAGTACTTC	TRBV7-9	TRBJ2-7	TRBD1	-
CASSPLAAYNEQFF	TGTGCCAGCAGCCCACTAGCGGCCTACAATGAGCAGTTCTTC	TRBV5-5	TRBJ2-1	TRBD2	-
CASSRTSFSGNTIYF	TGCGCCAGCAGCAGGACTTCATTCTCTGGAAACACCATATATTTT	TRBV5-1	TRBJ1-3	-	-
CASAAGGPNYEQYF	TGTGCCAGCGCAGCGGGAGGGCCTAATTACGAGCAGTACTTC	TRBV7-8	TRBJ2-7	TRBD2	once